These 27 T cell receptor beta chains came from one sample sequenced in a study of a mutant IDH1 vaccine in newly diagnosed glioma. As to time point: week 5, during vaccination. Every vaccination contained 300 ug of the mutant IDH1 20-mer peptide and was paired with topical imiquimod. These receptors are not linked to any known antigen. Produced via immunoSEQ multiplex PCR; TCRdb's table is partial and in-frame only. This table has about 56,000 clones, 90% appearing once. Here the sequenced sample was PBMCs, taken from a glioma patient whose treatment included an IDH1 peptide vaccine. These receptors were taken from a woman aged 40 to 49 with glioma.

The chain is built from TRBV7-9 and TRBJ1-4; 7 nucleotides agree with TRBD1. Germline CDR1 and CDR2: SEHNR and FQNEAQ (reference sequence). The CDR3 extends over 15 amino acids. Unmatched junction bases numbered 5, after V lost 5 bases and J lost 2 bases. This CDR3 is CASSPQGSTNEKLFF. DNA of the CDR3: TGTGCCAGCAGCCCACAGGGGAGCACTAATGAAAAACTGTTTTTT.

The chain couples TRBV7-9 to TRBJ1-1; D ambiguous. V was pared by 7 bases and J by 0 bases, with 6 bases between. Germline CDR1 SEHNR, CDR2 FQNEAQ (reference sequence). This CDR3 is 12 amino acids long. The DNA for the CDR3 is TGTGCCAGCAATGGGCTGAACACTGAAGCTTTCTTT. Translation gives CASNGLNTEAFF.

This chain joins TRBV7-9 and TRBJ1-1; no clear D gene. Trimming removed 4 bases from V and 7 bases from J, with 10 bases in between. Germline CDR1 reads SEHNR; CDR2 reads FQNEAQ (reference sequence). There are 12 residues in the CDR3. The DNA for the CDR3 is TGTGCCAGCAGCTCCTCCCACCATGAAGCTTTCTTT. The encoded protein is CASSSSHHEAFF.

The chain joins TRBV4-2 to TRBJ1-5; D is possibly TRBD1 (5 bases). CDR3 length: 14 residues. The germline CDR1 and CDR2 sequences are LGHNA and YNFKEQ. The V and J ends lost 1 base and 6 bases respectively, with 10 bases between them. CDR3 protein: CASSQAGGSQPQHF. CDR3 sequence (DNA): TGTGCCAGCAGCCAAGCGGGGGGTAGTCAGCCCCAGCATTTT.

The chain has TRBV11-2 and TRBJ2-1; 9 nucleotides line up with TRBD2. J lost 4 bases, V lost 4 bases, and 8 bases had no gene match. Germline values: CDR1 SGHAT, CDR2 FQNNGV. The CDR3 loop spans 16 amino acids. This chain's CDR3 is CASSYYGLAGYNEQFF. The CDR3 region has the DNA TGTGCCAGCAGCTACTACGGCCTAGCGGGGTACAATGAGCAGTTCTTC.

The rearrangement uses TRBV2 and TRBJ2-1; D may be TRBD1 (6 bases). V was clipped by 8 bases and J by 4 bases, with 15 bases between them. This CDR3 has 14 residues. In germline, CDR1 is SNHLY, CDR2 FYNNEI. CDR3 DNA: TGTGCCAGCGTATGGACCCAGGGGTACAATGAGCAGTTCTTC. Translation: CASVWTQGYNEQFF.

The chain links TRBV6-5 to TRBJ1-2, with 9 bases identical to TRBD1. The CDR3 consists of 15 residues. The germline V gene encodes CDR1 MNHEY and CDR2 SVGAGI. Losses at the gene ends were 0 bases for V and 3 bases for J; bases not matched to a gene: 2. This chain's CDR3 is CASSYSTGGHYGYTF. The DNA of the CDR3 is TGTGCCAGCAGTTACTCGACAGGGGGGCACTATGGCTACACCTTC.

The chain is built from TRBV30 and TRBJ2-3; tentatively, D is TRBD2 (6 bases). Germline V gives CDR1 GTSNPN, CDR2 SVGIG (reference sequence). This CDR3 comprises 14 residues. V was trimmed by 3 bases and J by 3 bases, leaving 13 bases between them. The CDR3 region is CAWREGFVTDTQYF. The CDR3 DNA reads TGTGCCTGGAGGGAGGGGTTCGTAACAGATACGCAGTATTTT.

The chain is built from TRBV4-3 and TRBJ2-1; D may be TRBD2 (5 bases). CDR1 and CDR2 (germline): LGHNA, YSLEER. Trimming took off 1 base at V and 5 bases at J, with 21 bases between the two ends. The CDR3 length is 18 residues. CDR3 amino acids: CASSQADGRRLNHNEQFF. The CDR3 DNA is TGCGCCAGCAGCCAAGCCGACGGACGGAGGCTAAACCACAATGAGCAGTTCTTC.

This chain joins TRBV6-1 and TRBJ1-2; 10 bases map to TRBD1. Losses at the gene ends were 3 bases for V and 1 base for J; bases not matched to a gene: 2. The CDR3 is made up of 15 amino acids. From germline, CDR1 is MNHNS and CDR2 SASEGT. CDR3 amino acids: CASSDRTGGNYGYTF. CDR3 DNA: TGTGCCAGCAGTGACAGGACAGGGGGTAACTATGGCTACACCTTC.

V gene TRBV5-1 combines with J gene TRBJ2-6, with D unclear. The V and J ends lost 4 bases and 0 bases respectively, with 8 bases between them. CDR3 length equals 15 residues. Germline V CDR1 and CDR2: SGHRS, YFSETQ. CDR3 DNA: TGCGCCAGCAGCCCCTGGACCTCTGGGGCCAACGTCCTGACTTTC. Translated: CASSPWTSGANVLTF.

This clone showed up just once. The V call is TRBV10-3, the J call TRBJ1-1, with a tentative D call TRBD1 (6 bases). Germline-derived CDR1 and CDR2 are ENHRY and SYGVKD. V lost 6 bases to trimming and J lost 3 bases, with 17 bases between them. The length of the CDR3 is 15 residues. CDR3 in DNA: TGTGCCATCAGCGCAACAGGGTTTAAGGACACTGAAGCTTTCTTT. It yields the protein CAISATGFKDTEAFF.

The chain recombines TRBV7-9 with TRBJ2-7, with 9 positions matching TRBD2. Trimming removed 4 bases from V and 6 bases from J; junction bases left unmatched: 10. Germline CDR1 is SEHNR and CDR2 is FQNEAQ (reference sequence). CDR3 length equals 15 residues. The chain's CDR3 is CASSWEGREGSEQYF. The CDR3 coding sequence is TGTGCCAGCAGCTGGGAGGGGCGGGAGGGCTCCGAGCAGTACTTC. The full variable domain, with the rest looked up from reference TRBV7-9 and TRBJ2-7, is DTGVSQNPRHKITKRGQNVTFRCDPISEHNRLYWYRQTLGQGPEFLTYFQNEAQLEKSRLLSDRFSAERPKGSFSTLEIQRTEQGDSAMYLCASSWEGREGSEQYFGPGTRLTVT.

CDR3 amino acids: CASSFQGPDTQYF. CDR3 sequence (DNA): TGTGCCAGCAGCTTCCAGGGCCCAGATACGCAGTATTTT. The V and J genes are TRBV7-2 and TRBJ2-3; TRBD1 is a possible D gene (5 bases). This CDR3 comprises 13 residues. Germline CDR1 is SGHTA and CDR2 is FQGNSA. The V and J ends lost 3 bases and 4 bases respectively, with 8 bases between them.

This sequence joins TRBV4-3 and TRBJ1-4, with TRBD1 identical over 7 bases. CDR1 LGHNA and CDR2 YSLEER come from the germline V gene. The CDR3 is made up of 16 amino acids. Trimming removed 1 base from V and 8 bases from J; junction bases left unmatched: 10. The CDR3 reads CASSQGTTGQREKLFF. The CDR3 coding sequence is TGCGCCAGCAGCCAAGGTACGACAGGGCAACGGGAAAAACTGTTTTTT.

V and J are TRBV4-1 and TRBJ1-2, with TRBD1 as a possible D gene (5 bases). The CDR3 extends over 15 amino acids. V was cut by 0 bases and J by 8 bases, with 16 bases left in between. The V gene's germline CDR1 is MGHRA and CDR2 YSYEKL. CDR3 in DNA: TGCGCCAGCAGCCAAGATCGGGGGGGGGTTGCCGGCTACACCTTC. Residues: CASSQDRGGVAGYTF.

This chain uses TRBV7-2 with TRBJ2-3; 8 nucleotides align to TRBD2. The V segment lost 6 bases and the J segment 2 bases; nucleotides outside the gene matches: 13. This CDR3 comprises 17 residues. Germline V gives CDR1 SGHTA, CDR2 FQGNSA. CDR3 coding DNA: TGTGCCAGCAGTTCTATGGGCGGGGGGACCTACACAGATACGCAGTATTTT. It translates to CASSSMGGGTYTDTQYF.

The genes are TRBV19 and TRBJ1-6, with unresolved D. CDR3 length: 15 residues. From germline, CDR1 is LNHDA and CDR2 SQIVND (reference sequence). The V gene lost 4 bases and the J gene lost 7 bases, with 14 bases spanning the gap. The CDR3 DNA follows: TGTGCCAGTAGTAGCGGGAAGGTGGTAAATTCACCCCTCCACTTT. Translation: CASSSGKVVNSPLHF.

V is TRBV23-1 and J is TRBJ2-5, with unresolved D. TRBV23-1 is treated as an ORF (open reading frame) with a function not yet certain. CDR3 size: 12 residues. Trimming took 6 bases from V and 7 from J, leaving 12 bases between them. CDR3 in amino acids: CASSPGPGTQYF. DNA of the CDR3: TGCGCCAGCAGCCCCGGGCCTGGGACCCAGTACTTC.

The V and J genes are TRBV7-2 and TRBJ2-5; 8 nucleotides agree with TRBD2. The CDR3 totals 15 residues. CDR1 is SGHTA, CDR2 FQGNSA, per germline. The V and J ends lost 1 base and 4 bases, in that order; junction bases with no gene match: 5. This CDR3 is CASSLGTSSGETQYF. Written as DNA, the CDR3 is TGTGCCAGCAGCTTAGGGACTAGCTCAGGAGAGACCCAGTACTTC.

This chain connects TRBV5-1 to TRBJ2-7; tentative D call: TRBD2 (6 bases). Germline-derived CDR1 and CDR2 are SGHRS and YFSETQ. The CDR3 extends over 13 amino acids. V lost 3 bases and J 3 bases, leaving 10 bases between the germline ends. The CDR3 sequence: CASSSSEGYEQYF. In DNA, the CDR3 is TGCGCCAGCAGCTCGTCGGAGGGCTACGAGCAGTACTTC.

The chain has TRBV25-1 and TRBJ1-6; 11 bases are a match to TRBD1. With V trimmed by 4 bases and J by 10 bases, 6 bases remained unmatched. Per germline, CDR1 MGHDK and CDR2 SYGVNS. The CDR3 is made up of 15 amino acids. In nucleotides, the CDR3 is TGTGCCAGCAGTGGGGGACAGGGGGGAGTCTCACCCCTCCACTTT. Its translation: CASSGGQGGVSPLHF.

This chain connects TRBV15 to TRBJ2-1; possible D gene TRBD2, 5 bases. CDR1 and CDR2 from the germline V gene are LNHNV and YYDKDF (reference sequence). V was cut by 8 bases and J by 6 bases, with 23 bases left in between. The CDR3 totals 16 residues. DNA for the CDR3: TGTGCCACCGCTAGCCTTCGGGCCTTCGCTCGCAATGAGCAGTTCTTC. As protein: CATASLRAFARNEQFF.

The rearrangement uses TRBV28 and TRBJ1-1, with D perhaps TRBD1 (6 bases). The V and J ends lost 6 bases and 6 bases respectively, with 14 bases between them. Germline V gene data show CDR1 as MDHEN and CDR2 as SYDVKM. This CDR3 is built from 13 residues. The CDR3: CASSLYRDPEAFF. The CDR3 bases are TGTGCCAGCAGCCTATACAGGGATCCTGAAGCTTTCTTT.

The V call is TRBV27, the J call TRBJ2-1, with 11 bases matching TRBD2. Germline V CDR1 and CDR2: MNHEY, SMNVEV (reference sequence). The V and J ends lost 3 bases and 9 bases, in that order; junction bases with no gene match: 4. This CDR3 spans 14 amino acids. The CDR3 DNA reads as TGTGCCAGCAGTTTTACTAGCGGGAGCGTTGAGCAGTTCTTC. Protein sequence: CASSFTSGSVEQFF.

This clone turned up a few times. The rearrangement uses TRBV6-5 and TRBJ2-7, with D perhaps matching TRBD1 (6 bases). The ends were cut back, 0 bases at V and 5 bases at J, with 11 bases in the middle. The CDR3 length is 14 residues. Germline V CDR1 and CDR2: MNHEY, SVGAGI. CDR3 nucleotides: TGTGCCAGCAGTTACTCGATGGGGGCCAACGAGCAGTACTTC. Its translation: CASSYSMGANEQYF.

This rearrangement joins TRBV5-8 to TRBJ2-1; TRBD2 matches at 7 bases. The CDR3 is made up of 14 amino acids. After removal of 3 bases from V and 5 bases from J, the junction contained 5 bases not matched to a gene. CDR1 and CDR2 from the germline V gene are SGHTS and YDEGEE. CDR3: CASSWTSGHNEQFF. The CDR3 DNA is TGTGCCAGCAGCTGGACTAGTGGACACAATGAGCAGTTCTTC.